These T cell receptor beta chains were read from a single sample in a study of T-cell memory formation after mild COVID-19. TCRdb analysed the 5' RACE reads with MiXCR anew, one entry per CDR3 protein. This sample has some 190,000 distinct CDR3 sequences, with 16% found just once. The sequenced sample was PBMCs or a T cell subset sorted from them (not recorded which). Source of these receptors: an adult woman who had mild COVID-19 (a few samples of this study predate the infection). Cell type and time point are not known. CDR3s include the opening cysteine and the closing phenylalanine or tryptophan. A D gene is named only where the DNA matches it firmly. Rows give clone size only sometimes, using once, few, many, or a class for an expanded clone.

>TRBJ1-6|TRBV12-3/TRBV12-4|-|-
CASSRRRAENSPLHF
TGTGCCAGCAGTCGTCGGAGGGCGGAGAATTCACCCCTCCACTTT
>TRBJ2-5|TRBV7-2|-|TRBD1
CASSLEGARKTQYF
TGTGCCAGCAGCTTAGAGGGGGCTAGAAAGACCCAGTACTTC
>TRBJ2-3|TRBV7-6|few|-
CASSLAGANTDTQYF
TGTGCCAGCAGCTTAGCGGGGGCCAACACAGATACGCAGTATTTT
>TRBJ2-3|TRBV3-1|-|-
CASSRWAQDTQYF
TGTGCCAGCAGCCGGTGGGCCCAAGATACGCAGTATTTT
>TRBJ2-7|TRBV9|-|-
CASSVGPSYEQYF
TGTGCCAGCAGCGTAGGTCCCTCCTACGAGCAGTACTTC
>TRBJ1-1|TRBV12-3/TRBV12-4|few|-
CASSLEDRRWSFEF
TGTGCCAGCAGTTTAGAGGATCGTAGGTGGAGCTTTGAATTT
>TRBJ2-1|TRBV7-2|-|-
CASSSAEQLEQFF
TGTGCCAGCAGCTCGGCCGAACAGCTTGAGCAGTTCTTC
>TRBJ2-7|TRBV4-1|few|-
CASSQDNTGGQYF
TGCGCCAGCAGCCAAGATAATACGGGCGGGCAGTACTTC
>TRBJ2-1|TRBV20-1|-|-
CSARLNEQFF
TGCAGTGCTAGACTGAATGAGCAGTTCTTC
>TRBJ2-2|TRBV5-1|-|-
CASSLIPRAMDTGELFF
TGCGCCAGCAGCTTGATCCCCAGGGCGATGGACACCGGGGAGCTGTTTTTT
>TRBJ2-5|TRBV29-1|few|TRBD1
CSVDGGQGTQETQYF
TGCAGCGTTGACGGGGGACAGGGGACCCAAGAGACCCAGTACTTC
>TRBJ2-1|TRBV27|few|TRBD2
CASRVAGVYFNEQFF
TGTGCCAGCAGGGTAGCGGGAGTTTATTTTAATGAGCAGTTCTTC
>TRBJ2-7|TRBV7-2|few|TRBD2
CASSLGSSGAYEQYF
TGTGCCAGCAGCTTAGGGAGTAGCGGGGCCTACGAGCAGTACTTC
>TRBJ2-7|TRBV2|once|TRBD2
CASSQNSGTTYEQYF
TGTGCCAGCAGCCAAAACTCTGGGACTACCTACGAGCAGTACTTC
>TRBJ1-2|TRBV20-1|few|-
CSARLGYTF
TGCAGTGCTCGTCTTGGCTACACCTTC
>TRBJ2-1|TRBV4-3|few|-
CASSQDPVTSLNYNEQFF
TGCGCCAGCAGCCAAGATCCCGTTACTAGTCTCAACTACAATGAGCAGTTCTTC
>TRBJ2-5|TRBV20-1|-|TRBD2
CSARTTSGGALETQYF
TGCAGTGCTAGAACCACTAGCGGGGGGGCCCTAGAGACCCAGTACTTC
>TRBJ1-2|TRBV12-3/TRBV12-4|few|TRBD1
CASSHPGTGFNYGYTF
TGTGCCAGCAGTCACCCCGGGACAGGATTTAACTATGGCTACACCTTC
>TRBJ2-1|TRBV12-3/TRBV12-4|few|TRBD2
CASSLQRGGSEQFF
TGTGCCAGCAGTTTACAGCGGGGGGGCTCCGAGCAGTTCTTC
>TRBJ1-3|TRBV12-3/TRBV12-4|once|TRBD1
CASTPTGTGNTIYF
TGTGCCAGCACCCCGACAGGGACTGGAAACACCATATATTTT
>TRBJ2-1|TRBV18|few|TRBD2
CASSSRTSSNGNEQFF
TGTGCCAGCTCATCTCGGACTAGCTCCAACGGGAATGAGCAGTTCTTC